This T cell receptor (beta chain) comes out of a study of shared clonotypes between healthy human individuals. The study, taken as a whole, reports: Specimens sampled were limited to blood, with tissue repertoires likely differing. A handful of donors had around 5% of their naive CD4 clonotypes in common.

Trimming shortened V by 9 bases and J by 5 bases, and 13 bases separated the two germline ends. CDR1 and CDR2 (germline): MNHEY, SMNVEV (reference sequence). The CDR3 is 12 amino acids. The assay was run at deep level. Assay: immunoSEQ multiplex PCR; the TCRdb copy retains only in-frame clones and omits some. The sample yields some 2.1 million clones, roughly 95% seen once. The naive CD8 subset, CD45RO-negative cells positively selected for CCR7, excluded terminally differentiated effector memory CD45RA+ cells. This clone has a handful of counts. Its antigen remains unknown. V is TRBV27 and J is TRBJ1-2; D remains ambiguous. The TCR originated in a man aged 18 to 30 in good health. Some clones in this sample may be carry-over from other donors' samples. The sequenced sample consisted of naive CD8+ T cells from PBMCs. The CDR3 DNA follows: TGTGCCAGTCGCTCTGCGAATTATGGCTACACCTTC. This translates into CASRSANYGYTF.